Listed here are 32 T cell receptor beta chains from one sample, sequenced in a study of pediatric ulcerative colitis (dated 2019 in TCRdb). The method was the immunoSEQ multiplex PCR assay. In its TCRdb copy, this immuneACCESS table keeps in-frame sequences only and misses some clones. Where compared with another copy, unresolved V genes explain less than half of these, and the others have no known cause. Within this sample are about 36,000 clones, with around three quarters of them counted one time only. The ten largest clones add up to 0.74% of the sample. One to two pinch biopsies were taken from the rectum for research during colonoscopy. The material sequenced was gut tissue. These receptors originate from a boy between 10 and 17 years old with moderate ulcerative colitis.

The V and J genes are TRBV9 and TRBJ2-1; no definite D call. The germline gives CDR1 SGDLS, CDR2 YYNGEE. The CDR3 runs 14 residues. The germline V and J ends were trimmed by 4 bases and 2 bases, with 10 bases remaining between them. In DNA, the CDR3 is TGTGCCAGCAGCCCTTCTAAAACCTACAATGAGCAGTTCTTC. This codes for CASSPSKTYNEQFF.

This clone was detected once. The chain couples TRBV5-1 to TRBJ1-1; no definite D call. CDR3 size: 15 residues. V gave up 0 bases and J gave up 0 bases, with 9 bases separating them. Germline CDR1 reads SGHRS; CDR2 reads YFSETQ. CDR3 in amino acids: CASSLVGVMNTEAFF. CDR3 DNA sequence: TGCGCCAGCAGCTTGGTTGGGGTAATGAACACTGAAGCTTTCTTT.

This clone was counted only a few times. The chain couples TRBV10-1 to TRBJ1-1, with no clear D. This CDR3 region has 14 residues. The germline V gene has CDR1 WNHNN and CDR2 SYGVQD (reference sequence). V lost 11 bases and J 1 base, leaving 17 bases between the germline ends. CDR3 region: CARPHRAANTEAFF. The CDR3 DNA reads TGCGCCCGACCCCACCGGGCTGCGAACACTGAAGCTTTCTTT.

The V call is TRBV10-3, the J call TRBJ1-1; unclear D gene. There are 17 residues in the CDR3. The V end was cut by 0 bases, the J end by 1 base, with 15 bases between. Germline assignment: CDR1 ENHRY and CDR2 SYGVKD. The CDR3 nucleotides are TGTGCCATCAGTGAGTCGAATTGGGCAGGATGGAACACTGAAGCTTTCTTT. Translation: CAISESNWAGWNTEAFF.

The CDR3 coding sequence is TGTGCCAGCTCACCACTTAACACTGAAGCTTTCTTT. Its translation: CASSPLNTEAFF. The gene calls are TRBV18 and TRBJ1-1; D gene uncertain. With 1 base removed from V and 2 bases from J, the gap between germline ends came to 2 bases. Germline values: CDR1 KGHSH, CDR2 LQKENI. This CDR3 is built from 12 residues.

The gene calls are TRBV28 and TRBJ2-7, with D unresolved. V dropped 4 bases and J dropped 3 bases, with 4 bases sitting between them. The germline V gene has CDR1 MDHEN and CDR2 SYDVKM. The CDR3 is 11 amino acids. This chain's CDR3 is CASSYSYEQYF. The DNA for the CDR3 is TGTGCCAGCAGTTACAGCTACGAGCAGTACTTC.

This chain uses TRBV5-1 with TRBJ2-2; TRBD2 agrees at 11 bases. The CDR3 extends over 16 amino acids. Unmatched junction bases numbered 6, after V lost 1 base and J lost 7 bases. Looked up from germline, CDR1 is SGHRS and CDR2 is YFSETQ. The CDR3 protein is CASSLSLAGVDGELFF. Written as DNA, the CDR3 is TGCGCCAGCAGCTTGTCACTAGCGGGAGTGGACGGGGAGCTGTTTTTT.

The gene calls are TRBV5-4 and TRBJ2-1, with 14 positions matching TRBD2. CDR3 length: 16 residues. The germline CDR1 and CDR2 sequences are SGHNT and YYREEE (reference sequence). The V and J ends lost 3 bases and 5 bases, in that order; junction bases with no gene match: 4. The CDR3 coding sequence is TGTGCCAGCAGCTGGCCGGGACTAGCGGGGGACAATGAGCAGTTCTTC. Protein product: CASSWPGLAGDNEQFF. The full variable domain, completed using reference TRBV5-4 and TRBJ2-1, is ETGVTQSPTHLIKTRGQQVTLRCSSQSGHNTVSWYQQALGQGPQFIFQYYREEENGRGNFPPRFSGLQFPNYSSELNVNALELDDSALYLCASSWPGLAGDNEQFFGPGTRLTVL.

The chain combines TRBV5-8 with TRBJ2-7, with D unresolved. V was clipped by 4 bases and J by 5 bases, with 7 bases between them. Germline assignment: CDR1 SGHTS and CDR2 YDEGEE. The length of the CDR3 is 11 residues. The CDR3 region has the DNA TGTGCCAGCAGCATTGGCCACGAGCAGTACTTC. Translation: CASSIGHEQYF.

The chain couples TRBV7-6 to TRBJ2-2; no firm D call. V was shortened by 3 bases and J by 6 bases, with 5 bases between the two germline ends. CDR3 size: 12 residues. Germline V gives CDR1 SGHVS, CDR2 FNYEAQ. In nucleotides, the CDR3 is TGTGCCAGCAGCTTCCTTGCCGGGGAGCTGTTTTTT. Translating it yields CASSFLAGELFF.

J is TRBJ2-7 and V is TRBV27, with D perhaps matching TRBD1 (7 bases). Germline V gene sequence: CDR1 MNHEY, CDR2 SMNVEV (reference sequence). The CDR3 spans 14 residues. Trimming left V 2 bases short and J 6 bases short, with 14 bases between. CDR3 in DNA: TGTGCCAGCAGTTTAGTTGCGGGACAGCGCGAGCAGTACTTC. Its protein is CASSLVAGQREQYF.

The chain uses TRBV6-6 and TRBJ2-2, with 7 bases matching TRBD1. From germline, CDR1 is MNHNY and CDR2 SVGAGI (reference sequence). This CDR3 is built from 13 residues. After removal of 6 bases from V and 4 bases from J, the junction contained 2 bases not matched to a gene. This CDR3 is CASSWDSTGELFF. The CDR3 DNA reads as TGTGCCAGCAGCTGGGACAGCACCGGGGAGCTGTTTTTT.

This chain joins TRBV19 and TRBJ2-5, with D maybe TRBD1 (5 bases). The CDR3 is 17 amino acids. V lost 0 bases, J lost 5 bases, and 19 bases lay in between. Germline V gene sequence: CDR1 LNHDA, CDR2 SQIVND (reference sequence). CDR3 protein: CASSIDLLWGPQETQYF. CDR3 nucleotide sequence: TGTGCCAGTAGTATAGATCTACTGTGGGGCCCTCAGGAGACCCAGTACTTC.

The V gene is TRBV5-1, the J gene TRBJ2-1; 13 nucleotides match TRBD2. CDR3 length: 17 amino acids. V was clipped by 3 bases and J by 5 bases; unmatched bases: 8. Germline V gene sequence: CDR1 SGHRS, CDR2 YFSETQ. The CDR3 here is CASSSGPGLAGHNEQFF. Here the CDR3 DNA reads TGCGCCAGCAGCTCCGGTCCGGGACTAGCGGGACACAATGAGCAGTTCTTC.

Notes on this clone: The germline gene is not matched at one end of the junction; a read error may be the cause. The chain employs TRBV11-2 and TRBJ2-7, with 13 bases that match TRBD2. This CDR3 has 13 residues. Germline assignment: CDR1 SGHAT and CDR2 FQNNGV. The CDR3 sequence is CASSSGTSGVLHF. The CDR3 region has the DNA TGTGCCAGCAGCTCCGGGACTAGCGGGGTCCTGCACTTC.

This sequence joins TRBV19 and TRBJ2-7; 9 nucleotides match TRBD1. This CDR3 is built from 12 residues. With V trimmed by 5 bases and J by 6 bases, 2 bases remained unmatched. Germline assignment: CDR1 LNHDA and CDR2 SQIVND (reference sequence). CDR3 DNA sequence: TGTGCCAGTAGTTCGACAGGGGGCGAGCAGTACTTC. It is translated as CASSSTGGEQYF. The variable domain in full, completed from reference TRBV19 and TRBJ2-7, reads DGGITQSPKYLFRKEGQNVTLSCEQNLNHDAMYWYRQDPGQGLRLIYYSQIVNDFQKGDIAEGYSVSREKKESFPLTVTSAQKNPTAFYLCASSSTGGEQYFGPGTRLTVT.

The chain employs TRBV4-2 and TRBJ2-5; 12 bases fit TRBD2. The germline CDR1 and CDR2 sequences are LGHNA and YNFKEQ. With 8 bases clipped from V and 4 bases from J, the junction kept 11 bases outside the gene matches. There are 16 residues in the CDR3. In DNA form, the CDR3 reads TGTGCCAGCGCTCAACTAGCGGGAGGAGGTGCAGAGACCCAGTACTTC. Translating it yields CASAQLAGGGAETQYF.

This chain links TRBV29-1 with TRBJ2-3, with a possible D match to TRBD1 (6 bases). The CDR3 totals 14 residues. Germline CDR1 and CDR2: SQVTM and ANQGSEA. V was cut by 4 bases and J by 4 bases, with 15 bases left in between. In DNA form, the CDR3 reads TGCAGCGTTGTAAGGGGCAGGGGCTCAGATACGCAGTATTTT. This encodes CSVVRGRGSDTQYF.

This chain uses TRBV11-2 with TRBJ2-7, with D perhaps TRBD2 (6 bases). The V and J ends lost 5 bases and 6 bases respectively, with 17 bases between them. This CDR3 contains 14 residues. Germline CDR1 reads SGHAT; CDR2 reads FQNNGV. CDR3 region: CASSLLEGRFEQYF. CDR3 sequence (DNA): TGTGCCAGCAGCCTGTTGGAGGGAAGATTCGAGCAGTACTTC.

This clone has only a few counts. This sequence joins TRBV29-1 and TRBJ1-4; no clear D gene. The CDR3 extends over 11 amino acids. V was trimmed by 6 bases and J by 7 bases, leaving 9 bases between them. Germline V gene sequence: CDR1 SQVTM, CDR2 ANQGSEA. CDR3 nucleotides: TGCAGCGTGGCCGGTGGTGAAAAACTGTTTTTT. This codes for CSVAGGEKLFF.

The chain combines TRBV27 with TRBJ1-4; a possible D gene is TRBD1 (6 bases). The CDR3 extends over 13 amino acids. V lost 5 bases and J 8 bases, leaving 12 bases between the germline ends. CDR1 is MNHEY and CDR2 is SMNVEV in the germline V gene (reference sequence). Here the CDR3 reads CASSPIGTEKLFF. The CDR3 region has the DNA TGTGCCAGCAGTCCTATCGGGACAGAAAAACTGTTTTTT. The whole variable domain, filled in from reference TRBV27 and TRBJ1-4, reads EAQVTQNPRYLITVTGKKLTVTCSQNMNHEYMSWYRQDPGLGLRQIYYSMNVEVTDKGDVPEGYKVSRKEKRNFPLILESPSPNQTSLYFCASSPIGTEKLFFGSGTQLSVL.

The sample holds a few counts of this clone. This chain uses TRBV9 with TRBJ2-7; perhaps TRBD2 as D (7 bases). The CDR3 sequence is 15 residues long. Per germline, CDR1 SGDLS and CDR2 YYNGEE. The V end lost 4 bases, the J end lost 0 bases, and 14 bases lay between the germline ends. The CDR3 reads CASSPSGGLSYEQYF. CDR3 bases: TGTGCCAGCAGCCCCTCGGGGGGCCTCTCCTACGAGCAGTACTTC.

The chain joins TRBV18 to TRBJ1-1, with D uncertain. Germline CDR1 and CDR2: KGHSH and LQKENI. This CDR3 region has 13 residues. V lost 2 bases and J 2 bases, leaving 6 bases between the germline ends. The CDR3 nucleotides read TGTGCCAGCTCACCATCAGATAACACTGAAGCTTTCTTT. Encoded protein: CASSPSDNTEAFF.

In DNA, the CDR3 is TGCGCCAGCAGCCCGACTGCAGGGTGGAGAGAGACCCAGTACTTC. It codes for CASSPTAGWRETQYF. The genes are TRBV5-1 and TRBJ2-5; possible D gene TRBD1, 5 bases. Germline V lookup: CDR1 SGHRS, CDR2 YFSETQ. This CDR3 is 15 amino acids long. Trimming took off 4 bases at V and 4 bases at J, with 17 bases between the two ends.

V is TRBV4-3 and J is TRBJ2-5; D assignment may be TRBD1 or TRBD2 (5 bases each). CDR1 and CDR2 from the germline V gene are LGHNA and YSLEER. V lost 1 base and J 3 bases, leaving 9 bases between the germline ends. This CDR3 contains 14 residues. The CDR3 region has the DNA TGCGCCAGCAGCCAAGTTTTGGGGGAAGAGACCCAGTACTTC. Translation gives CASSQVLGEETQYF.

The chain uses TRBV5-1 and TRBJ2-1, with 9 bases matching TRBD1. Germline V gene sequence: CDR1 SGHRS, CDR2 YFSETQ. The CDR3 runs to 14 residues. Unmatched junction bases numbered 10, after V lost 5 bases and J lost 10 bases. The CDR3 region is CASRSGTGPHEQFF. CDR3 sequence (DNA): TGCGCCAGCAGAAGCGGGACAGGGCCCCACGAGCAGTTCTTC.

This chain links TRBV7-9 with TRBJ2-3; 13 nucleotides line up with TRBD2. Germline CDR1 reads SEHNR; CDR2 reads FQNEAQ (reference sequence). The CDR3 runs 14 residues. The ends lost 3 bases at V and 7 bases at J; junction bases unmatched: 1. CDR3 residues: CASSLGTSGNTQYF. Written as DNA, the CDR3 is TGTGCCAGCAGCTTGGGGACTAGCGGGAATACGCAGTATTTT.

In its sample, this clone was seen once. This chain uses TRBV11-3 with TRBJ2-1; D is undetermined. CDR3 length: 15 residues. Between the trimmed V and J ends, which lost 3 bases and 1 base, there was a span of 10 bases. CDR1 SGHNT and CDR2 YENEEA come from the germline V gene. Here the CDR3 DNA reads TGTGCCAGCAGCTTCGGATCCCCGTCCTACAATGAGCAGTTCTTC. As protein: CASSFGSPSYNEQFF.

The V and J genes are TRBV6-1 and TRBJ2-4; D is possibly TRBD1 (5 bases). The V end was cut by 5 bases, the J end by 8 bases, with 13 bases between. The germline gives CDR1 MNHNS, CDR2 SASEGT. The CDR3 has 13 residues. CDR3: CASSTVLGDIQYF. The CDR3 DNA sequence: TGTGCCAGCAGTACCGTTTTAGGGGACATTCAGTACTTC.

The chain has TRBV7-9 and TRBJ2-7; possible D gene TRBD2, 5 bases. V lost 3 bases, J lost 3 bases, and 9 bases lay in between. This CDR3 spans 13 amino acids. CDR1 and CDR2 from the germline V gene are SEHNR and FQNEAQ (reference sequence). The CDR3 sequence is CASSFHGGYEQYF. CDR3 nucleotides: TGTGCCAGCAGCTTTCACGGAGGCTACGAGCAGTACTTC.

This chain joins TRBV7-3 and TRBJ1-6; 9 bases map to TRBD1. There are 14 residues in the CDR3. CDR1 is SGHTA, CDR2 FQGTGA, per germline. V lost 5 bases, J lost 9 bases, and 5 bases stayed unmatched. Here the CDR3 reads CASSAGTGFSPLHF. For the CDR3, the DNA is TGTGCCAGCAGCGCCGGGACAGGGTTTTCACCCCTCCACTTT.

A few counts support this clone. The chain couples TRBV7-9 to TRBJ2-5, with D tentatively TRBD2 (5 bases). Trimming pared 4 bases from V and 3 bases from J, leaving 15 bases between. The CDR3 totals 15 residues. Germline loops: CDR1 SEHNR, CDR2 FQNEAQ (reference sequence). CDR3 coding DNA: TGTGCCAGCAGCTCTGGGAGCATCGGGAAAGAGACCCAGTACTTC. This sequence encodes CASSSGSIGKETQYF.